Shown below are 21 T cell receptor beta chains from a single sample sequenced in a study of shared clonotypes between healthy human individuals. Here immunoSEQ multiplex PCR was the method, and the copy in TCRdb shows in-frame clones only, minus some. The profile shows some 500,000 clones, around 80% of them singletons. What was sequenced was PBMCs. These receptors all stem from a woman aged 40 to 50 in good health. Some clones in this sample may be carry-over from other donors' samples.

This clone was seen ten or more times. The chain couples TRBV27 to TRBJ2-7; no clear D. Germline V gene sequence: CDR1 MNHEY, CDR2 SMNVEV (reference sequence). The CDR3 consists of 14 residues. Trimming took 3 bases from V and 3 from J, leaving 12 bases between them. CDR3 coding DNA: TGTGCCAGCAGTTTTGGATCGGGCGTCTACGAGCAGTACTTC. Protein product: CASSFGSGVYEQYF.

The V call is TRBV6-1, the J call TRBJ2-7, with D possibly called TRBD1 or TRBD2 (5 bases each). Trimming stripped 7 bases from V and 7 bases from J, with 20 bases between. The CDR3 loop spans 14 amino acids. CDR1 and CDR2 (germline): MNHNS, SASEGT. The CDR3 DNA follows: TGTGCCAGCACTCCCCGAGGGGAACAGGCAGAGCAGTACTTC. Amino acid sequence: CASTPRGEQAEQYF.

V is TRBV11-2 and J is TRBJ2-1; either TRBD1 or TRBD2 may fit D (5 bases each). V was shortened by 5 bases and J by 12 bases, with 17 bases between the two germline ends. This CDR3 is 13 amino acids long. The V gene's germline CDR1 is SGHAT and CDR2 FQNNGV. The CDR3 sequence is CASSPTRDLGQFF. The CDR3 bases are TGTGCCAGCAGCCCCACCCGGGACCTTGGGCAGTTCTTC.

The chain uses TRBV9 and TRBJ2-2, with D perhaps matching TRBD2 (6 bases). Trimming cost V 4 bases and J 4 bases, with 11 bases left between them. CDR3 length: 14 residues. Looked up from germline, CDR1 is SGDLS and CDR2 is YYNGEE. The CDR3 nucleotides are TGTGCCAGCAGCCCTCGGACTACCACCGGGGAGCTGTTTTTT. Protein: CASSPRTTTGELFF.

Comment on this clone: At the DNA level, this CDR3 is encoded by other sequences in the same sample as well. CDR3 coding DNA: TGTGCCAGCAGTTTGAGGTACGAGCAGTACTTC. Protein sequence: CASSLRYEQYF. The J gene is TRBJ2-7, the V gene TRBV28; D not resolved. CDR3 length: 11 residues. Looked up from germline, CDR1 is MDHEN and CDR2 is SYDVKM. V lost 3 bases, J lost 4 bases, and 4 bases lay in between.

The genes are TRBV7-3 and TRBJ2-3; no definite D call. Trimming left V 1 base short and J 4 bases short, with 12 bases between. Per germline, CDR1 SGHTA and CDR2 FQGTGA. This CDR3 contains 15 residues. The CDR3 nucleotides read TGTGCCAGCAGCTTAATGGCCTCGCCATCAGATACGCAGTATTTT. This encodes CASSLMASPSDTQYF.

The chain has TRBV19 and TRBJ2-3; TRBD2 aligns across 8 bases. Germline V gene sequence: CDR1 LNHDA, CDR2 SQIVND (reference sequence). The length of the CDR3 is 16 residues. V lost 5 bases, J lost 0 bases, and 7 bases stayed unmatched. CDR3 amino acids: CASSDSGSSSTDTQYF. The CDR3 region has the DNA TGTGCCAGTAGTGACAGCGGGAGCTCAAGCACAGATACGCAGTATTTT.

This CDR3 is CASSLRGGQGSHEQYF. CDR3 nucleotide sequence: TGCGCCAGCAGCCTAAGAGGGGGACAGGGTTCCCACGAGCAGTACTTC. The rearrangement joins TRBV4-1 to TRBJ2-7; 9 bases fit TRBD1. J gave up 5 bases and V 4 bases, and 12 bases lay outside the gene matches. CDR3 size: 16 residues. CDR1 is MGHRA and CDR2 is YSYEKL in the germline V gene.

This clone was seen a single time. V gene TRBV18 combines with J gene TRBJ2-3; 7 nucleotides match TRBD1. V gave up 6 bases and J gave up 3 bases; unmatched junction bases: 9. Germline V gives CDR1 KGHSH, CDR2 LQKENI. The CDR3 is 15 amino acids. CDR3 nucleotide sequence: TGTGCCAGCTCGCCGACAGGGATGGGAACAGATACGCAGTATTTT. Translation: CASSPTGMGTDTQYF.

The table lists this clone with a count of one. The CDR3: CASRRTDDYEQYF. In DNA, the CDR3 is TGCGCCAGCAGACGGACAGACGACTACGAGCAGTACTTC. The chain combines TRBV5-1 with TRBJ2-7, with D possibly being TRBD1 (6 bases). CDR1 is SGHRS and CDR2 is YFSETQ in the germline V gene. The CDR3 runs to 13 residues. V lost 5 bases and J lost 3, with 12 bases in between.

CDR3 in DNA: TGTGCCTGGAGATCCAACCTTGGGAACACCGGGGAGCTGTTTTTT. Its protein product is CAWRSNLGNTGELFF. The chain recombines TRBV30 with TRBJ2-2, with D hard to call. Germline values: CDR1 GTSNPN, CDR2 SVGIG (reference sequence). Deletions cut 3 bases from V and 1 base from J, with 12 bases between. The CDR3 contains 15 residues.

The V and J genes are TRBV29-1 and TRBJ2-7; D is unclear. V gave up 6 bases and J gave up 2 bases, with 11 bases separating them. This CDR3 spans 12 amino acids. Germline V gene sequence: CDR1 SQVTM, CDR2 ANQGSEA. CDR3 loop: CSVAKSAYEQYF. CDR3 DNA sequence: TGCAGCGTAGCTAAATCAGCCTACGAGCAGTACTTC.

The gene calls are TRBV7-8 and TRBJ2-7, with D possibly being TRBD2 (6 bases). This CDR3 is 14 amino acids long. V lost 5 bases and J lost 3, with 14 bases in between. Per germline, CDR1 SGHVS and CDR2 FQNEAQ. Here the CDR3 DNA reads TGTGCCAGCAGCCAATGGGGCGGGGACTACGAGCAGTACTTC. This translates into CASSQWGGDYEQYF.

The V and J genes are TRBV7-2 and TRBJ1-6, with a tentative D call TRBD1 (6 bases). The germline V and J ends were trimmed by 5 bases and 8 bases, with 13 bases remaining between them. The CDR3 is 14 residues long. Germline CDR1 is SGHTA and CDR2 is FQGNSA. The CDR3 DNA follows: TGTGCCAGCAGCCCGGGGGGGCGTTATTCACCCCTCCACTTT. As protein: CASSPGGRYSPLHF.

As to this clone: This may arise from a read error, as a much more abundant clone is one base away. The chain's CDR3 is CASSSLIGANVLTF. The DNA for the CDR3 is TGTGCCAGCAGTTCGCTTATCGGGGCCAACGTCCTGACTTTC. V and J are TRBV6-5 and TRBJ2-6; the D is unclear. Trimming stripped 4 bases from V and 4 bases from J, with 8 bases between. The CDR3 has 14 amino acids. CDR1 is MNHEY, CDR2 SVGAGI, per germline.

The chain employs TRBV6-5 and TRBJ2-1, with 7 bases that match TRBD2. The CDR3 extends over 14 amino acids. Germline CDR1 MNHEY, CDR2 SVGAGI. The trim removed 7 bases at V and 7 bases at J, leaving 10 bases unmatched. CDR3 DNA sequence: TGTGCCAGCATGGTAGCGGGCGCTAGAAATGAGCAGTTCTTC. Translated: CASMVAGARNEQFF.

The gene calls are TRBV28 and TRBJ1-5, with D possibly being TRBD1 (6 bases). With 1 base removed from V and 3 bases from J, the gap between germline ends came to 13 bases. The CDR3 contains 16 residues. CDR1 and CDR2 (germline): MDHEN, SYDVKM. The CDR3: CASSLYAGGPNQPQHF. The CDR3 bases are TGTGCCAGCAGTTTATATGCGGGGGGCCCCAATCAGCCCCAGCATTTT. Based on the CDR3 plus reference TRBV28 and TRBJ1-5, the full variable domain is DVKVTQSSRYLVKRTGEKVFLECVQDMDHENMFWYRQDPGLGLRLIYFSYDVKMKEKGDIPEGYSVSREKKERFSLILESASTNQTSMYLCASSLYAGGPNQPQHFGDGTRLSIL.

The J gene is TRBJ2-3, the V gene TRBV5-1; weak D call: TRBD2 (5 bases). This CDR3 is 16 amino acids long. Trimming took off 6 bases at V and 2 bases at J, with 19 bases between the two ends. Germline V gene data show CDR1 as SGHRS and CDR2 as YFSETQ. The CDR3 spells CASIEGRGLNTDTQYF. CDR3 coding DNA: TGCGCCAGCATCGAGGGCCGTGGCTTAAACACAGATACGCAGTATTTT.

The rearrangement links TRBV30 to TRBJ1-3, with D possibly being TRBD1 (5 bases). The CDR3 contains 12 residues. Trimming took off 8 bases at V and 3 bases at J, with 11 bases between the two ends. The germline gives CDR1 GTSNPN, CDR2 SVGIG (reference sequence). CDR3 sequence (DNA): TGTGCCGGGGACTTATTTGGAAACACCATATATTTT. Protein product: CAGDLFGNTIYF. The variable domain in full, completed from reference TRBV30 and TRBJ1-3, reads SQTIHQWPATLVQPVGSPLSLECTVEGTSNPNLYWYRQAAGRGLQLLFYSVGIGQISSEVPQNLSASRPQDRQFILSSKKLLLSDSGFYLCAGDLFGNTIYFGEGSWLTVV.

The CDR3 nucleotides are TGCGCCAGCAGTGAGCTCGCAGGGTTCGGGCAGCCCCAGCATTTT. Translation gives CASSELAGFGQPQHF. This chain links TRBV10-2 with TRBJ1-5, with a possible D match to TRBD1 (5 bases). This CDR3 contains 15 residues. V lost 2 bases and J 7 bases, leaving 15 bases between the germline ends. The V gene's germline CDR1 is WSHSY and CDR2 SAAADI.

The gene calls are TRBV6-6 and TRBJ2-7; 11 positions agree with TRBD1. Germline values: CDR1 MNHNY, CDR2 SVGAGI (reference sequence). V was clipped by 6 bases and J by 3 bases; unmatched bases: 10. This CDR3 has 16 amino acids. CDR3 amino acids: CASRSTPGQGVYEQYF. The CDR3 region has the DNA TGTGCCAGCAGATCAACTCCGGGACAGGGGGTCTACGAGCAGTACTTC.